The 21 T cell receptor beta chains reported below all come from one sample, sequenced in a study of cytomegalovirus exposure and HLA in healthy donors. PCR involved 60 Vbeta and 13 Jbeta primers. Only in-frame clones appear in the TCRdb table, and some are missing; sequencing was by immunoSEQ multiplex PCR. The table shows about 110,000 clones, with approximately 83% occurring only once. The sequenced sample was PBMCs. These receptors originate from a man aged 40-49 years in good health and CMV-seronegative.

The sample holds one count of this clone. V is TRBV5-1 and J is TRBJ1-4, with D hard to call. Germline V CDR1 and CDR2: SGHRS, YFSETQ. V was clipped by 1 base and J by 0 bases, with 7 bases between them. The CDR3 covers 15 residues. CDR3 amino acids: CASSLTRSTNEKLFF. In DNA, the CDR3 is TGCGCCAGCAGCTTGACACGCTCAACTAATGAAAAACTGTTTTTT.

This sequence joins TRBV5-8 and TRBJ1-5; possibly TRBD1 for D (6 bases). Trimming shortened V by 6 bases and J by 3 bases, and 19 bases separated the two germline ends. The CDR3 spans 16 residues. Germline CDR1 reads SGHTS; CDR2 reads YDEGEE. CDR3 nucleotide sequence: TGTGCCAGCACCCGGGGGGTAGGGGGGGCCAATCAGCCCCAGCATTTT. Encoded protein: CASTRGVGGANQPQHF.

This clone is a singleton in its sample. This chain links TRBV28 with TRBJ2-7; D might be TRBD1 (6 bases). Germline V gene sequence: CDR1 MDHEN, CDR2 SYDVKM. This CDR3 is built from 15 residues. Trimming left V 6 bases short and J 7 bases short, with 22 bases between. CDR3 sequence (DNA): TGTGCCAGCAGACCCTCTAGACAGGTCCTCGGAGAGCAGTACTTC. This encodes CASRPSRQVLGEQYF.

This chain links TRBV19 with TRBJ1-5; TRBD1 aligns across 9 bases. The ends lost 3 bases at V and 4 bases at J; junction bases unmatched: 10. Germline CDR1 reads LNHDA; CDR2 reads SQIVND (reference sequence). The CDR3 loop spans 17 amino acids. The chain's CDR3 is CASSIPGTGLSNQPQHF. CDR3 DNA: TGTGCCAGTAGTATCCCGGGGACAGGGCTTAGTAATCAGCCCCAGCATTTT.

Regarding this clone: Germline and junction disagree at one end, which may indicate a read error. The chain recombines TRBV5-1 with TRBJ1-3; D might be TRBD1 (6 bases). Germline assignment: CDR1 SGHRS and CDR2 YFSETQ. There are 15 residues in the CDR3. CDR3 DNA: TGCGCCAGCAGTTTGGGTACAGGGCTAGGGAACACCATATATTTT. Amino acid sequence: CASSLGTGLGNTIYF.

V is TRBV4-3 and J is TRBJ2-1; TRBD1 aligns across 7 bases. The V gene end was trimmed by 4 bases and the J gene end by 9 bases; junction bases not matched to a gene: 6. CDR1 is LGHNA, CDR2 YSLEER, per germline. The CDR3 runs to 13 residues. The chain's CDR3 is CASSPRQGGEQFF. The CDR3 DNA reads TGCGCCAGCAGCCCTAGACAGGGCGGTGAGCAGTTCTTC.

The chain's CDR3 is CASSSAATRYF. The DNA of the CDR3 is TGTGCCAGCAGTTCGGCGGCCACGCGGTACTTC. This chain links TRBV6-1 with TRBJ2-5; D is unresolved. Per the germline V gene, CDR1 is MNHNS and CDR2 is SASEGT. The V end was cut by 5 bases, the J end by 13 bases, with 14 bases between. The CDR3 is 11 residues long.

The J gene is TRBJ2-2, the V gene TRBV4-3, with D perhaps TRBD2 (5 bases). CDR3 size: 14 residues. V dropped 6 bases and J dropped 1 base, with 9 bases sitting between them. Germline CDR1 is LGHNA and CDR2 is YSLEER. CDR3 DNA: TGCGCCAGCAGAGGCGGAGGGAACACCGGGGAGCTGTTTTTT. This encodes CASRGGGNTGELFF.

V usage is TRBV9 and J usage is TRBJ2-5; 7 bases are a match to TRBD2. The length of the CDR3 is 15 residues. Germline V gene lookup returns CDR1 SGDLS and CDR2 YYNGEE. V gave up 4 bases and J gave up 7 bases; unmatched junction bases: 13. The CDR3 here is CASSSHRAPGGTQYF. The CDR3 nucleotides are TGTGCCAGCAGCTCACACAGAGCACCGGGGGGGACCCAGTACTTC.

CDR3 residues: CASSFGRSNEQFF. CDR3 bases: TGTGCCAGCAGTTTCGGGAGGTCCAATGAGCAGTTCTTC. The chain combines TRBV7-6 with TRBJ2-1; 7 bases agree with TRBD2. In germline, CDR1 is SGHVS, CDR2 FNYEAQ. The CDR3 has 13 amino acids. Unmatched junction bases numbered 5, after V lost 6 bases and J lost 6 bases.

This clone is a singleton in its sample. The J gene is TRBJ1-1, the V gene TRBV6-1; the D is unclear. Germline assignment: CDR1 MNHNS and CDR2 SASEGT. CDR3 length equals 15 residues. Trimming left V 6 bases short and J 5 bases short, with 19 bases between. CDR3 loop: CASRRTGWEGTEAFF. Here the CDR3 DNA reads TGTGCCAGCAGAAGAACGGGATGGGAAGGAACTGAAGCTTTCTTT.

The chain employs TRBV28 and TRBJ2-5, with TRBD2 matching 8 bases. V was clipped by 5 bases and J by 2 bases; unmatched bases: 10. The CDR3 extends over 16 amino acids. Germline V gives CDR1 MDHEN, CDR2 SYDVKM. In nucleotides, the CDR3 is TGTGCCAGCAGTGTCGCGGGACTAGGGGATCAAGAGACCCAGTACTTC. Protein product: CASSVAGLGDQETQYF. Full variable domain (outside the CDR3, taken from reference TRBV28 and TRBJ2-5): DVKVTQSSRYLVKRTGEKVFLECVQDMDHENMFWYRQDPGLGLRLIYFSYDVKMKEKGDIPEGYSVSREKKERFSLILESASTNQTSMYLCASSVAGLGDQETQYFGPGTRLLVL.

The rearrangement joins TRBV5-5 to TRBJ1-1; 7 nucleotides align to TRBD1. This CDR3 is 13 amino acids long. Trimming cost V 4 bases and J 9 bases; bases outside gene matches: 9. Germline V CDR1 and CDR2: SGHKS, YYEKEE (reference sequence). DNA of the CDR3: TGTGCCAGCAGCCAAACGACAGGGCACAAAGCTTTCTTT. It is translated as CASSQTTGHKAFF.

J is TRBJ2-2 and V is TRBV7-2, with TRBD2 as a possible D gene (5 bases). V dropped 4 bases and J dropped 5 bases, with 11 bases sitting between them. Germline loops: CDR1 SGHTA, CDR2 FQGNSA. This CDR3 has 14 residues. CDR3 DNA: TGTGCCAGCAGCTGGACTGGCGTTACCGGGGAGCTGTTTTTT. Protein product: CASSWTGVTGELFF.

The chain carries TRBV29-1 and TRBJ1-4, with a tentative D call TRBD1 (5 bases). Germline V gene data show CDR1 as SQVTM and CDR2 as ANQGSEA. V lost 4 bases to trimming and J lost 7 bases, with 16 bases between them. The length of the CDR3 is 14 residues. Written as DNA, the CDR3 is TGCAGCGTTGGCCGAGGCGGGGCGGGTGAAAAACTGTTTTTT. Translated: CSVGRGGAGEKLFF.

The chain carries TRBV30 and TRBJ2-1; 9 bases line up with TRBD1. V shed 3 bases and J 1 base; nucleotides not matched to a gene: 4. Germline CDR1 reads GTSNPN; CDR2 reads SVGIG (reference sequence). The CDR3 is 15 residues long. CDR3 protein: CAWRGDRGSYNEQFF. The CDR3 coding sequence is TGTGCCTGGAGAGGCGACAGGGGGTCCTACAATGAGCAGTTCTTC.

The genes are TRBV6-5 and TRBJ1-1; maybe TRBD1 (5 bases). The V gene's germline CDR1 is MNHEY and CDR2 SVGAGI. The CDR3 extends over 14 amino acids. V was cut by 4 bases and J by 5 bases, with 14 bases left in between. This CDR3 reads CASSSFERGTEAFF. The CDR3 DNA reads as TGTGCCAGCAGTTCTTTTGAAAGGGGTACTGAAGCTTTCTTT.

This chain links TRBV4-1 with TRBJ1-5, with TRBD1 matching 7 bases. Trimming removed 1 base from V and 1 base from J; junction bases left unmatched: 1. Germline V gene sequence: CDR1 MGHRA, CDR2 YSYEKL. The length of the CDR3 is 15 residues. The CDR3 sequence is CASSQAQGSNQPQHF. The CDR3 DNA is TGCGCCAGCAGCCAAGCACAGGGGAGCAATCAGCCCCAGCATTTT.

The V call is TRBV10-3, the J call TRBJ1-2; a possible D gene is TRBD1 (6 bases). Germline V gene lookup returns CDR1 ENHRY and CDR2 SYGVKD. The length of the CDR3 is 14 residues. V was trimmed by 4 bases and J by 4 bases, leaving 13 bases between them. CDR3 residues: CAISAVTGIYGYTF. In DNA form, the CDR3 reads TGTGCCATCAGTGCGGTCACAGGGATCTATGGCTACACCTTC.

About this clone itself: The junction and the germline gene differ at one end; a read error may be behind it. The chain is built from TRBV30 and TRBJ2-7, with D possibly TRBD2 on 7 matching bases. CDR3 length: 12 residues. CDR1 and CDR2 (germline): GTSNPN, SVGIG (reference sequence). The CDR3 is CAWSVGGGGKDF. CDR3 bases: TGTGCCTGGAGTGTAGGGGGGGGAGGGAAGGACTTC.

J is TRBJ2-7 and V is TRBV7-8; D not certain. Looked up from germline, CDR1 is SGHVS and CDR2 is FQNEAQ. This CDR3 spans 17 amino acids. V was cut by 3 bases and J by 4 bases, with 22 bases left in between. CDR3 amino acids: CASSFTRNRGDDYEQYF. In DNA, the CDR3 is TGTGCCAGCAGCTTCACCCGAAACCGCGGCGATGATTACGAGCAGTACTTC.